The 2 T cell receptor beta chains below come from one sample, sequenced in a study. TCRdb ran MiXCR on the 5' RACE reads and lists one entry per CDR3 protein. The sample has a few thousand distinct CDR3 sequences, about 60% seen once. The specimen sequenced was naive CD4+ T cells sorted from blood. Subset reported: naive CD4+ T cells, CD4+CD45RA+CD25-. The receptors were sampled from a female donor with breast cancer.

V usage is TRBV6-6 and J usage is TRBJ1-1; a possible D gene is TRBD1 (5 bases). CDR1 MNHNY and CDR2 SVGAGI come from the germline V gene (reference sequence). The CDR3 is 14 amino acids. V lost 11 bases and J lost 1, with 17 bases in between. Here the CDR3 reads CAAIREPKNTEAFF. CDR3 coding DNA: TGTGCCGCTATCAGGGAACCGAAGAACACTGAAGCTTTCTTT.

V usage is TRBV20-1 and J usage is TRBJ2-3; tentatively, D is TRBD1 (6 bases). CDR3 length: 15 amino acids. Trimming took off 4 bases at V and 2 bases at J, with 16 bases between the two ends. Germline CDR1 reads DFQATT; CDR2 reads SNEGSKA (reference sequence). The CDR3 region is CSANRRAGATDTQYF. The DNA of the CDR3 is TGCAGTGCTAATCGTCGGGCAGGGGCCACAGATACGCAGTATTTT.